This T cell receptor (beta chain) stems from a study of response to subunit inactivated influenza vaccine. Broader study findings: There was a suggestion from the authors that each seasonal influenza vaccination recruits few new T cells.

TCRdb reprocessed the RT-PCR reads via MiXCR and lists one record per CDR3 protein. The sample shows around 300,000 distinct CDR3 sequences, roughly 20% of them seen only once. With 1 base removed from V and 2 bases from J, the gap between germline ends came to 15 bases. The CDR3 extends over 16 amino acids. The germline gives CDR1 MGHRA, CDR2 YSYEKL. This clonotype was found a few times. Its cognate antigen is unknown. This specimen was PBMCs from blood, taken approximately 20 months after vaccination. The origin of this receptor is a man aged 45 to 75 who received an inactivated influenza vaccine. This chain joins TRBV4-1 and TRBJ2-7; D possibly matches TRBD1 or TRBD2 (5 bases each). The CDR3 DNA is TGCGCCAGCAGCCAAGGAGTAATCCAGGGAGCCTACGAGCAGTACTTC. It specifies CASSQGVIQGAYEQYF.